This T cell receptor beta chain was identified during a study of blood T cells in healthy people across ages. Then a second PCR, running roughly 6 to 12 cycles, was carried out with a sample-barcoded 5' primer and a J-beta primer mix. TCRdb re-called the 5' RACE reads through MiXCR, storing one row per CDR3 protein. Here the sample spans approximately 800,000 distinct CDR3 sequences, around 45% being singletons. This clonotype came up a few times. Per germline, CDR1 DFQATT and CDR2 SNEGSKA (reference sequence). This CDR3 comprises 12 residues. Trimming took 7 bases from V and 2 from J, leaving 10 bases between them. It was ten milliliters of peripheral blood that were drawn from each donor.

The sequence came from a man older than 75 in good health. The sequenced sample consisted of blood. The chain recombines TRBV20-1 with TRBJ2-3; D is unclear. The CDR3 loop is CSVRAVTDTQYF. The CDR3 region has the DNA TGCAGTGTGCGCGCGGTCACAGATACGCAGTATTTT.